The table lists the clone carrying this T cell receptor (beta chain) with a few counts. Its antigen is not identified. The data belong to a study of response to subunit inactivated influenza vaccine. TCRdb passed the RT-PCR reads through MiXCR, listing each CDR3 protein once. The repertoire consists of 650,000 or so distinct CDR3 sequences, with 12% to 15% occurring once and the leading ten covering 7.6%. Study-wide results and caveats: With each seasonal influenza vaccination, the authors suggested, few new T cells are recruited.

CDR1 is SQVTM, CDR2 ANQGSEA, per germline. V was cut by 7 bases and J by 9 bases, with 16 bases left in between. The CDR3 is 12 amino acids. Here the sequenced sample was PBMCs from blood, taken around two weeks before vaccination. The clonotype comes from a man in his forties or fifties who received an inactivated influenza vaccine. The chain couples TRBV29-1 to TRBJ2-4; D is unclear. The CDR3 is CSARKEGSIQYF. CDR3 bases: TGCAGCGCCAGGAAAGAAGGTAGCATTCAGTACTTC.